The text below deals with one T cell receptor (beta chain). Its antigen is unknown. Assay: immunoSEQ multiplex PCR; the TCRdb copy retains only in-frame clones and omits some. The sample carries some 35,000 clones, roughly 94% recorded once. CDR3 length: 16 residues. V lost 5 bases to trimming and J lost 4 bases, with 19 bases between them. Germline loops: CDR1 SEHNR, CDR2 FQNEAQ (reference sequence). These data come from a study of circulating and synovial CD4+ cells in juvenile arthritis. Study-wide points: Shared-clonotype fractions with synovium likely underestimate full repertoire overlap. The pathogenic-like versus bulk T cell difference escaped Vbeta family analysis.

Sequenced sample: CD4+ T cells from blood. This sequence was found in a human donor with juvenile idiopathic arthritis. The chain has TRBV7-9 and TRBJ2-3, with a tentative D call TRBD1 (6 bases). The CDR3 is CASSTTPPQGPDTQYF. The CDR3 DNA is TGTGCCAGCAGCACTACCCCCCCGCAGGGGCCAGATACGCAGTATTTT.